These 31 T cell receptor beta chains originate from one sample sequenced in a study of T cell responses to AZD1222 COVID-19 vaccine (dated by TCRdb to 2020 to 2023). The time point label corresponds to: baseline before first vaccination. Libraries were constructed by the immunoSEQ multiplex PCR assay. TCRdb retrieved this table from immuneACCESS and kept in-frame rearrangements only. Not all clones are present; in checked studies, unresolved V genes account for under half, and no reason is known for the remainder. The sample table lists over 100,000 clones, 89% of them with a count of one. Just under 6.5% of the sample comes from the top ten. The source material was peripheral blood, sampled on day 0 of AZD1222 vaccination. The receptors were gathered from an adult in good health.

CDR3 bases: TGTGCCAGCAGTTTTGTTCGGGGACAGGGGGGCGCTGAAGCTTTCTTT. Translating it yields CASSFVRGQGGAEAFF. The chain has TRBV6-2 or TRBV6-3 and TRBJ1-1, with 11 bases fitting TRBD1. CDR3 size: 16 residues. V shed 4 bases and J 6 bases; nucleotides not matched to a gene: 10. CDR1 and CDR2 from the germline V gene are MNHEY and SVGEGT.

The count of this clone is one. The chain uses TRBV30 and TRBJ2-3; 7 nucleotides agree with TRBD2. Trimming at V came to 4 bases and at J to 8 bases, leaving 15 bases not matched to a gene. CDR1 and CDR2 (germline): GTSNPN, SVGIG (reference sequence). The CDR3 extends over 15 amino acids. The CDR3 nucleotides are TGTGCCTGGAATAAGCGGGGCCTCACGGTGGGTACGCAGTATTTT. Translated, it gives CAWNKRGLTVGTQYF.

V usage is TRBV7-9 and J usage is TRBJ2-1; D may match TRBD1 or TRBD2 (5 bases each). Trimming cost V 1 base and J 6 bases, with 7 bases left between them. In germline, CDR1 is SEHNR, CDR2 FQNEAQ (reference sequence). The CDR3 runs 13 residues. This chain's CDR3 is CASSLGGGNEQFF. As DNA, the CDR3 is TGTGCCAGCAGCTTAGGTGGGGGCAATGAGCAGTTCTTC.

The V and J genes are TRBV7-2 and TRBJ1-2; tentatively, D is TRBD1 (5 bases). Germline V gene sequence: CDR1 SGHTA, CDR2 FQGNSA. The CDR3 is 15 residues long. V shed 5 bases and J shed 5 bases, with 18 bases lying between them. This CDR3 is CASSPAPGTEYGYTF. In nucleotides, the CDR3 is TGTGCCAGCAGCCCGGCCCCCGGGACTGAGTATGGCTACACCTTC.

This chain joins TRBV3-1 (or the pseudogene TRBV3-2) and TRBJ1-1, with TRBD1 as a possible D gene (6 bases). The CDR3 length is 15 residues. Germline values: CDR1 LGHDT, CDR2 YNNKEL (reference sequence). V dropped 4 bases and J dropped 5 bases, with 17 bases sitting between them. DNA for the CDR3: TGTGCCAGCAGCCCTCGGCCCGGGACACAAACTGAAGCTTTCTTT. Its translation: CASSPRPGTQTEAFF.

V gene TRBV27 combines with J gene TRBJ2-5, with a tentative D call TRBD2 (7 bases). This CDR3 comprises 14 residues. The V end lost 5 bases, the J end lost 5 bases, and 15 bases lay between the germline ends. CDR1 and CDR2 (germline): MNHEY, SMNVEV (reference sequence). CDR3 nucleotide sequence: TGTGCCAGCAGTAGGGGGGGGCTGAGGGAGACCCAGTACTTC. Translation: CASSRGGLRETQYF.

The genes are TRBV6-2 or TRBV6-3 and TRBJ1-1; D is ambiguous. This CDR3 contains 13 residues. The germline V and J ends were trimmed by 6 bases and 1 base, with 9 bases remaining between them. In germline, CDR1 is MNHEY, CDR2 SVGEGT. The CDR3 region is CASSPQTNTEAFF. The CDR3 region has the DNA TGTGCCAGCAGCCCCCAAACGAACACTGAAGCTTTCTTT.

The DNA of the CDR3 is TGCAGTGCTAGTGCCGGGGGACCGAACACTGAAGCTTTCTTT. Protein: CSASAGGPNTEAFF. V gene TRBV20-1 combines with J gene TRBJ1-1; D might be TRBD1 (5 bases). Germline V gene lookup returns CDR1 DFQATT and CDR2 SNEGSKA (reference sequence). The CDR3 contains 14 residues. Trimming removed 3 bases from V and 1 base from J, with 12 bases in between.

This clone came up a few times. V usage is TRBV7-9 and J usage is TRBJ1-1; a possible D gene is TRBD1 (6 bases). V lost 3 bases to trimming and J lost 1 base, with 12 bases between them. This CDR3 has 15 residues. Germline values: CDR1 SEHNR, CDR2 FQNEAQ (reference sequence). The CDR3 DNA sequence: TGTGCCAGCAGCTTCGCGGACAGAACGAACACTGAAGCTTTCTTT. It yields the protein CASSFADRTNTEAFF.

The chain is built from TRBV3-1 (or the pseudogene TRBV3-2) and TRBJ1-1; a weak D match, TRBD1 (6 bases). The V end lost 6 bases, the J end lost 5 bases, and 10 bases lay between the germline ends. There are 12 residues in the CDR3. Germline CDR1 reads LGHDT; CDR2 reads YNNKEL (reference sequence). The CDR3 loop reads CASREQGTEAFF. In DNA form, the CDR3 reads TGTGCCAGCAGGGAACAGGGTACTGAAGCTTTCTTT.

J is TRBJ2-5 and V is TRBV3-1 (or the pseudogene TRBV3-2), with D possibly TRBD1 on 6 matching bases. The CDR3 is 14 residues long. Germline V gene data show CDR1 as LGHDT and CDR2 as YNNKEL (reference sequence). V was clipped by 5 bases and J by 2 bases, with 12 bases between them. This CDR3 reads CASSDTGIQETQYF. The CDR3 nucleotides are TGTGCCAGCAGCGATACAGGGATACAAGAGACCCAGTACTTC.

The rearrangement joins TRBV3-1 (or the pseudogene TRBV3-2) to TRBJ2-3; the match to TRBD2 covers 7 bases. The CDR3 is 16 amino acids. Germline V gene lookup returns CDR1 LGHDT and CDR2 YNNKEL (reference sequence). Unmatched junction bases numbered 7, after V lost 4 bases and J lost 0 bases. CDR3 DNA: TGTGCCAGCAGCCCTCCGGGAGGACCCAGCACAGATACGCAGTATTTT. Protein product: CASSPPGGPSTDTQYF.

The genes are TRBV5-1 and TRBJ1-1, with D unclear. Germline lookup yields CDR1 SGHRS and CDR2 YFSETQ. The CDR3 contains 15 residues. Trimming cost V 0 bases and J 0 bases, with 9 bases left between them. This chain's CDR3 is CASSLVTALNTEAFF. DNA of the CDR3: TGCGCCAGCAGCTTGGTTACAGCGTTGAACACTGAAGCTTTCTTT.

The V and J genes are TRBV9 and TRBJ2-1; 12 bases are shared with TRBD2. This CDR3 region has 16 residues. The V gene's germline CDR1 is SGDLS and CDR2 YYNGEE. CDR3 in amino acids: CAFGLAGLLSYNEQFF. The CDR3 nucleotides are TGTGCTTTTGGACTAGCGGGGCTCCTCTCCTACAATGAGCAGTTCTTC. Full variable domain (rest looked up from reference TRBV9 and TRBJ2-1): DSGVTQTPKHLITATGQRVTLRCSPRSGDLSVYWYQQSLDQGLQFLIQYYNGEERAKGNILERFSAQQFPDLHSELNLSSLELGDSALYFCAFGLAGLLSYNEQFFGPGTRLTVL.

The V call is TRBV3-1 (or the pseudogene TRBV3-2), the J call TRBJ2-4; D call uncertain. In germline, CDR1 is LGHDT, CDR2 YNNKEL (reference sequence). This CDR3 is 13 amino acids long. V lost 4 bases and J 6 bases, leaving 10 bases between the germline ends. The CDR3 DNA is TGTGCCAGCAGCCCCGCTCCAGTAAACATTCAGTACTTC. Amino acid sequence: CASSPAPVNIQYF.

This clone was picked up a small number of times. The J gene is TRBJ2-7, the V gene TRBV6-5; perhaps TRBD1 as D (6 bases). Germline V CDR1 and CDR2: MNHEY, SVGAGI. The CDR3 contains 14 residues. V lost 5 bases to trimming and J lost 3 bases, with 14 bases between them. The CDR3 loop is CASSTRDTYYEQYF. The CDR3 nucleotides read TGTGCCAGCAGTACCCGGGACACCTACTACGAGCAGTACTTC.

V usage is TRBV30 and J usage is TRBJ1-4, with 8 bases matching TRBD1. After removal of 0 bases from V and 6 bases from J, the junction contained 6 bases not matched to a gene. The CDR3 loop spans 15 amino acids. Germline V gene lookup returns CDR1 GTSNPN and CDR2 SVGIG (reference sequence). Here the CDR3 reads CAWSVEGQEHEKLFF. DNA of the CDR3: TGTGCCTGGAGTGTAGAGGGACAGGAACATGAAAAACTGTTTTTT.

V is TRBV11-2 and J is TRBJ2-7, with 8 bases identical to TRBD1. The germline CDR1 and CDR2 sequences are SGHAT and FQNNGV. The CDR3 is made up of 15 amino acids. Unmatched junction bases numbered 7, after V lost 5 bases and J lost 1 base. CDR3 sequence: CASSTTRQGSYEQYF. CDR3 coding DNA: TGTGCCAGCAGCACGACCCGACAGGGGTCCTACGAGCAGTACTTC.

This clone was observed a single time. The chain couples TRBV6-5 to TRBJ1-3; 10 bases map to TRBD1. The CDR3 contains 14 residues. V dropped 6 bases and J dropped 4; count of bases not matched to a gene: 3. Germline V gives CDR1 MNHEY, CDR2 SVGAGI. The CDR3 nucleotides read TGTGCCAGCAGCAGACAGGGGGCCGGAAACACCATATATTTT. As protein: CASSRQGAGNTIYF.

The J gene is TRBJ1-1, the V gene TRBV10-2; a weak D match, TRBD1 (6 bases). The CDR3 has 9 residues. Germline V CDR1 and CDR2: WSHSY, SAAADI. Trimming cost V 10 bases and J 11 bases, with 11 bases left between them. CDR3 nucleotide sequence: TGCGCCAACAGGGTGGATGCTTTCTTT. Translated: CANRVDAFF.

The V and J genes are TRBV2 and TRBJ1-2; D not certain. This CDR3 spans 15 amino acids. V lost 2 bases and J lost 0, with 10 bases in between. The germline V gene has CDR1 SNHLY and CDR2 FYNNEI. CDR3 residues: CASSEIRSTNYGYTF. The DNA for the CDR3 is TGTGCCAGCAGTGAAATAAGGAGCACTAACTATGGCTACACCTTC. Looking up the rest from reference TRBV2 and TRBJ1-2 gives the full variable domain: EPEVTQTPSHQVTQMGQEVILRCVPISNHLYFYWYRQILGQKVEFLVSFYNNEISEKSEIFDDQFSVERPDGSNFTLKIRSTKLEDSAMYFCASSEIRSTNYGYTFGSGTRLTVV.

This chain connects TRBV30 to TRBJ1-4; TRBD1 might be the D (6 bases). CDR3 size: 14 residues. CDR1 is GTSNPN, CDR2 SVGIG, per germline (reference sequence). The V gene lost 1 base and the J gene lost 5 bases, with 11 bases spanning the gap. CDR3 amino acids: CAWSGTAGNEKLFF. CDR3 DNA: TGTGCCTGGAGTGGGACAGCAGGGAATGAAAAACTGTTTTTT.

J is TRBJ2-4 and V is TRBV6-1, with D perhaps matching TRBD2 (6 bases). CDR1 and CDR2 from the germline V gene are MNHNS and SASEGT. This CDR3 region has 16 residues. The V end lost 0 bases, the J end lost 0 bases, and 9 bases lay between the germline ends. In DNA, the CDR3 is TGTGCCAGCAGTGAAGCGGTGGGACTAGCCAAAAACATTCAGTACTTC. Its translation: CASSEAVGLAKNIQYF.

V usage is TRBV12-3 or TRBV12-4 and J usage is TRBJ1-1; possible D gene TRBD1, 6 bases. This CDR3 has 13 residues. V lost 6 bases, J lost 1 base, and 9 bases lay in between. CDR3 sequence: CASRRGWNTEAFF. CDR3 sequence (DNA): TGTGCCAGCAGGAGGGGGTGGAACACTGAAGCTTTCTTT.

The chain uses TRBV13 and TRBJ1-2; no clear D gene. Germline loops: CDR1 PRHDT, CDR2 FYEKMQ (reference sequence). V was pared by 1 base and J by 2 bases, with 5 bases between. The CDR3 is 13 amino acids. This CDR3 reads CASSLEENYGYTF. CDR3 coding DNA: TGTGCCAGCAGCTTAGAAGAAAACTATGGCTACACCTTC.

This chain connects TRBV4-2 to TRBJ1-2; weak D call: TRBD1 (5 bases). The V end lost 4 bases, the J end lost 7 bases, and 22 bases lay between the germline ends. The CDR3 sequence is 16 residues long. Germline V CDR1 and CDR2: LGHNA, YNFKEQ. For the CDR3, the DNA is TGTGCCAGCAGCCCAAAGGAGGGGCAGCCGCCTATTGGCTACACCTTC. This gives the protein CASSPKEGQPPIGYTF.

The J gene is TRBJ2-5, the V gene TRBV18, with 10 bases matching TRBD2. The CDR3 runs 19 residues. Germline values: CDR1 KGHSH, CDR2 LQKENI. Trimming cost V 0 bases and J 3 bases; bases outside gene matches: 13. The CDR3 region has the DNA TGTGCCAGCTCACCACCTTCCCGGCGCCTACTAGCGGGGAAAGAGACCCAGTACTTC. Its translation: CASSPPSRRLLAGKETQYF.

The chain uses TRBV19 and TRBJ2-2; D is possibly TRBD2 (6 bases). The CDR3 contains 16 residues. Germline loops: CDR1 LNHDA, CDR2 SQIVND (reference sequence). V lost 3 bases to trimming and J lost 0 bases, with 11 bases between them. The CDR3 nucleotides read TGTGCCAGTAGTATTAGAGGGACTTCGAACACCGGGGAGCTGTTTTTT. Amino acid sequence: CASSIRGTSNTGELFF.

This chain links TRBV7-9 with TRBJ2-7, with D tentatively TRBD2 (5 bases). The CDR3 length is 15 residues. Trimming took off 5 bases at V and 3 bases at J, with 17 bases between the two ends. CDR1 and CDR2 from the germline V gene are SEHNR and FQNEAQ (reference sequence). The CDR3 here is CASSPEGFGNYEQYF. The CDR3 nucleotides are TGTGCCAGCAGCCCAGAGGGTTTCGGGAACTACGAGCAGTACTTC.

The rearrangement uses TRBV7-9 and TRBJ1-5, with unresolved D. The V end was cut by 7 bases, the J end by 0 bases, with 10 bases between. Germline lookup yields CDR1 SEHNR and CDR2 FQNEAQ (reference sequence). The length of the CDR3 is 14 residues. The CDR3 region has the DNA TGTGCCAGCAACAGTGGGAATAGCAATCAGCCCCAGCATTTT. Its translation: CASNSGNSNQPQHF.

This clone showed up just a few times. The CDR3 bases are TGTGCCAGCACCTTATCAGGGAACCTCCTCAATGAGCAGTTCTTC. Translation: CASTLSGNLLNEQFF. The chain employs TRBV5-5 and TRBJ2-1, with D tentatively TRBD1 (5 bases). The length of the CDR3 is 15 residues. Germline CDR1 SGHKS, CDR2 YYEKEE (reference sequence). Between the trimmed V and J ends, which lost 6 bases and 6 bases, there was a span of 19 bases.